The clone carrying this TCR beta chain was found many times. This specimen belongs to a study of regulatory T cells in long-lasting Graves disease. Study details: Antithyroid drug exposure in newly diagnosed Graves' patients had lasted under 3 months.

Noted time point: newly diagnosed GD, antithyroid drugs for less than 3 months. PBMC RNA served as the TCR library source. iRepertoire HTBI primers and Arm-PCR of CDR3 regions built TCR beta libraries. TCRdb passed the multiplex PCR reads through MiXCR, listing each CDR3 protein once. Here the sample spans roughly 520,000 distinct CDR3 sequences, 12% being singletons. The sample was also reused in another study, on T cells in Graves' hyperthyroidism and ophthalmopathy. That report adds: HTBI primers were the set used in a first-round RT-PCR of the TCR CDR3. Most clonotypes expanded in thyroid above 0.001 were likewise present in blood.

The sample consisted of peripheral blood mononuclear cells (PBMCs), taken at new diagnosis, from a patient treated with antithyroid drugs. This clonotype was sampled from a woman aged 25 to 39 with Graves disease.

The CDR3 region has the DNA TGTGCCAGCTCATTAACTCAGGCGGAGACCCAGTACTTC. Its translation is CASSLTQAETQYF. The chain joins TRBV18 to TRBJ2-5; D unclear. V was trimmed by 5 bases and J by 5 bases, leaving 12 bases between them. The CDR3 extends over 13 amino acids. Germline CDR1 reads KGHSH; CDR2 reads LQKENI.